These 27 T cell receptor beta chains share one sample of origin, sequenced in a study of T-cell memory formation after mild COVID-19 (dated by TCRdb to the early 2020s). Libraries were made using 5' RACE. The run used an Illumina NovaSeq 6000. The raw public data were reprocessed by TCRdb itself: fastp quality trimming at Q25, MiXCR clonotype calling, in-frame beta chains only. Each CDR3 protein appears once, grouped with its most common genes and DNA. This sample gives 250,000 to 300,000 distinct CDR3 sequences in total; 15% to 20% of them show up just once. The ten largest clones represent 23% of the sample. The specimen sequenced was PBMCs or a T cell subset sorted from them (not recorded which). The receptor set was obtained from a man in his late teens or twenties who had mild COVID-19 (a few samples of this study predate the infection). The sample titles of this study are shuffled in the database, so cell type and time point are left out; the donor was told from shared clones.

This clonotype showed up just a few times. The chain carries TRBV6-2 or TRBV6-3 and TRBJ2-2; tentatively, D is TRBD1 (6 bases). The germline V and J ends were trimmed by 7 bases and 3 bases, with 12 bases remaining between them. The CDR3 totals 14 residues. Per germline, CDR1 MNHEY and CDR2 SVGEGT. The CDR3 DNA sequence: TGTGCCAGCAACAGGGCTGAAGACACCGGGGAGCTGTTTTTT. This codes for CASNRAEDTGELFF.

The J gene is TRBJ1-2, the V gene TRBV19, with D possibly matching TRBD1 (5 bases). Trimming left V 3 bases short and J 5 bases short, with 16 bases between. CDR1 is LNHDA and CDR2 is SQIVND in the germline V gene (reference sequence). The CDR3 is made up of 15 amino acids. CDR3 DNA sequence: TGTGCCAGTAGTATCGGACAACAGGCGTTTTATGGCTACACCTTC. As protein: CASSIGQQAFYGYTF.

This clonotype was detected only a few times. The chain combines TRBV28 with TRBJ2-7, with 12 positions matching TRBD1. CDR3 length: 14 residues. Germline-derived CDR1 and CDR2 are MDHEN and SYDVKM. Losses at the gene ends were 6 bases for V and 6 bases for J; bases not matched to a gene: 6. DNA of the CDR3: TGTGCCAGCAGAGAGGGACAGGGGGCTCGCGAGCAGTACGTC. It codes for CASREGQGAREQYV.

This clonotype has a handful of counts. The gene calls are TRBV7-9 and TRBJ2-5, with D hard to call. Germline V gene sequence: CDR1 SEHNR, CDR2 FQNEAQ (reference sequence). Trimming took off 4 bases at V and 0 bases at J, with 18 bases between the two ends. This CDR3 has 17 residues. The DNA of the CDR3 is TGTGCCAGCAGCTACGGCGGACGGTCCTCGTACCAAGAGACCCAGTACTTC. It translates to CASSYGGRSSYQETQYF. Based on the CDR3 plus reference TRBV7-9 and TRBJ2-5, the full variable domain is DTGVSQNPRHKITKRGQNVTFRCDPISEHNRLYWYRQTLGQGPEFLTYFQNEAQLEKSRLLSDRFSAERPKGSFSTLEIQRTEQGDSAMYLCASSYGGRSSYQETQYFGPGTRLLVL.

The chain links TRBV6-6 to TRBJ2-1; 10 nucleotides agree with TRBD2. J lost 6 bases, V lost 8 bases, and 7 bases had no gene match. Germline V gene lookup returns CDR1 MNHNY and CDR2 SVGAGI (reference sequence). This CDR3 is 14 amino acids long. CDR3: CASLLQRGGNEQFF. The CDR3 bases are TGTGCCAGCCTACTCCAGCGGGGGGGCAATGAGCAGTTCTTC.

This clonotype was found a few times. V is TRBV11-2 and J is TRBJ2-3; D may be TRBD1 (5 bases). This CDR3 is 16 amino acids long. Germline V gene lookup returns CDR1 SGHAT and CDR2 FQNNGV. V shed 5 bases and J shed 1 base, with 16 bases lying between them. This chain's CDR3 is CASSPRQPRRTDTQYF. The CDR3 coding sequence is TGTGCCAGCAGCCCGAGACAGCCCCGGCGCACAGATACGCAGTATTTT.

The rearrangement uses TRBV12-3 or TRBV12-4 and TRBJ2-2; D might be TRBD1 (6 bases). The length of the CDR3 is 13 residues. Between the trimmed V and J ends, which lost 6 bases and 4 bases, there was a span of 9 bases. The CDR3 is CASRQGLTGELFF. CDR3 nucleotide sequence: TGTGCCAGCAGACAGGGCCTCACCGGGGAGCTGTTTTTT.

The V call is TRBV4-2, the J call TRBJ1-2; 7 bases line up with TRBD1. Germline CDR1 is LGHNA and CDR2 is YNFKEQ. The junction had 5 bases not matched to a gene; V was cut back by 0 bases and J by 4 bases. This CDR3 comprises 15 residues. CDR3 nucleotides: TGTGCCAGCAGCCAAGAAGACAGGGATTCCTATGGCTACACCTTC. This codes for CASSQEDRDSYGYTF.

Ten or more counts support this clonotype. The chain uses TRBV7-2 and TRBJ2-1; 9 nucleotides line up with TRBD2. The CDR3 covers 15 residues. Trimming took 1 base from V and 4 from J; bases not matched to a gene: 2. Per the germline V gene, CDR1 is SGHTA and CDR2 is FQGNSA. DNA for the CDR3: TGTGCCAGCAGCTTAGTAGCGGGGGCTTACAATGAGCAGTTCTTC. As protein: CASSLVAGAYNEQFF.

This clonotype was seen more than once but under ten times. The V call is TRBV6-1, the J call TRBJ1-5; 7 bases are shared with TRBD1. The CDR3 is 13 residues long. V lost 11 bases and J lost 5; bases outside the gene matches: 9. CDR1 is MNHNS and CDR2 is SASEGT in the germline V gene. Written as DNA, the CDR3 is TGTGCCGCCAAAGGGACAGCCCATCAGCCCCAGCATTTT. This gives the protein CAAKGTAHQPQHF.

V gene TRBV7-9 combines with J gene TRBJ2-3, with 9 bases matching TRBD1. The CDR3 extends over 15 amino acids. Per the germline V gene, CDR1 is SEHNR and CDR2 is FQNEAQ (reference sequence). Unmatched junction bases numbered 5, after V lost 6 bases and J lost 1 base. DNA of the CDR3: TGTGCCAGCAGTGAACAGGGGGCTCGCACAGATACGCAGTATTTT. It encodes CASSEQGARTDTQYF. The full variable domain, its missing parts supplied by reference TRBV7-9 and TRBJ2-3, is DTGVSQNPRHKITKRGQNVTFRCDPISEHNRLYWYRQTLGQGPEFLTYFQNEAQLEKSRLLSDRFSAERPKGSFSTLEIQRTEQGDSAMYLCASSEQGARTDTQYFGPGTRLTVL.

The chain carries TRBV15 and TRBJ2-7; D may be TRBD2 (6 bases). Trimming cost V 4 bases and J 2 bases, with 15 bases left between them. CDR1 is LNHNV and CDR2 is YYDKDF in the germline V gene (reference sequence). The CDR3 sequence is 15 residues long. The CDR3, as DNA: TGTGCCACCAGCAATCCTAGCGCAGCTACCTACGAGCAGTACTTC. The encoded protein is CATSNPSAATYEQYF.

The rearrangement joins TRBV27 to TRBJ2-7, with D possibly being TRBD1 or TRBD2 (5 bases each). Looked up from germline, CDR1 is MNHEY and CDR2 is SMNVEV (reference sequence). This CDR3 region has 14 residues. Trimming cost V 5 bases and J 4 bases, with 15 bases left between them. CDR3 coding DNA: TGTGCCAGCAGTGCTTATCGAGAGGGGTACGAGCAGTACTTC. Translating gives CASSAYREGYEQYF.

This chain links TRBV5-1 with TRBJ1-6, with a tentative D call TRBD1 (5 bases). The V and J ends lost 3 bases and 10 bases respectively, with 17 bases between them. In germline, CDR1 is SGHRS, CDR2 YFSETQ. The length of the CDR3 is 15 residues. CDR3 residues: CASSSLGRGGSPLHF. Written as DNA, the CDR3 is TGCGCCAGCAGCTCCCTCGGTAGGGGAGGATCACCCCTCCACTTT.

The CDR3 sequence: CASKTDSTTDTQYF. CDR3 nucleotides: TGTGCCAGCAAAACGGACAGCACCACAGATACGCAGTATTTT. The V and J genes are TRBV12-3 or TRBV12-4 and TRBJ2-3, with a possible D match to TRBD1 (6 bases). This CDR3 comprises 14 residues. The V and J ends lost 7 bases and 2 bases respectively, with 13 bases between them.

This chain connects TRBV9 to TRBJ2-3; 8 bases match TRBD2. CDR3 length: 19 residues. The V segment lost 0 bases and the J segment 3 bases; nucleotides outside the gene matches: 15. Germline CDR1 and CDR2: SGDLS and YYNGEE. The chain's CDR3 is CASSVATSGGAGRTDTQYF. The CDR3 DNA follows: TGTGCCAGCAGCGTAGCTACATCCGGGGGGGCCGGGAGGACAGATACGCAGTATTTT. The whole variable domain, remainder taken from reference TRBV9 and TRBJ2-3, is DSGVTQTPKHLITATGQRVTLRCSPRSGDLSVYWYQQSLDQGLQFLIQYYNGEERAKGNILERFSAQQFPDLHSELNLSSLELGDSALYFCASSVATSGGAGRTDTQYFGPGTRLTVL.

The chain's CDR3 is CASSLAWSQPQHF. CDR3 bases: TGTGCCAGCAGCTTAGCCTGGAGTCAGCCCCAGCATTTT. The V gene is TRBV7-2, the J gene TRBJ1-5; D not certain. The germline CDR1 and CDR2 sequences are SGHTA and FQGNSA. Trimming removed 0 bases at V and 6 bases at J, with 6 bases between. The CDR3 covers 13 residues.

The chain combines TRBV20-1 with TRBJ1-5; D possibly corresponds to TRBD1 (6 bases). This CDR3 is built from 13 residues. Deletions cut 2 bases from V and 5 bases from J, with 10 bases between. Germline V gives CDR1 DFQATT, CDR2 SNEGSKA (reference sequence). The CDR3 is CSARRTADQPQHF. CDR3 in DNA: TGCAGTGCTAGAAGGACAGCCGATCAGCCCCAGCATTTT.

This clonotype was seen only once. The chain combines TRBV11-2 with TRBJ2-1; 9 nucleotides match TRBD2. Trimming at V came to 4 bases and at J to 4 bases, leaving 5 bases not matched to a gene. This CDR3 is 15 amino acids long. Germline V gene sequence: CDR1 SGHAT, CDR2 FQNNGV. The CDR3 sequence: CASSSAGGPYNEQFF. In DNA, the CDR3 is TGTGCCAGCAGCTCAGCGGGGGGACCGTACAATGAGCAGTTCTTC.

This clonotype was counted many times. The chain links TRBV4-1 to TRBJ2-2; the match to TRBD1 covers 7 bases. The V gene end was trimmed by 9 bases and the J gene end by 6 bases; junction bases not matched to a gene: 7. CDR1 is MGHRA and CDR2 is YSYEKL in the germline V gene. The CDR3 extends over 13 amino acids. CDR3 loop: CASGTVYPGELFF. DNA for the CDR3: TGCGCCAGTGGGACAGTTTACCCCGGGGAGCTGTTTTTT.

This clonotype was seen more than once but under ten times. The rearrangement joins TRBV4-1 to TRBJ1-6; weak D call: TRBD1 (5 bases). CDR3 length: 15 residues. V lost 3 bases and J lost 7, with 13 bases in between. CDR1 and CDR2 (germline): MGHRA, YSYEKL. Written as DNA, the CDR3 is TGCGCCAGCAGCCAGGCAGTGGGGCTAAATTCACCCCTCCACTTT. Its translation: CASSQAVGLNSPLHF.

The V gene is TRBV5-5, the J gene TRBJ2-1; TRBD2 matches at 13 bases. The CDR3 totals 14 residues. CDR1 and CDR2 from the germline V gene are SGHKS and YYEKEE (reference sequence). Unmatched junction bases numbered 4, after V lost 3 bases and J lost 10 bases. The chain's CDR3 is CASSWTSGGGEQFF. The CDR3 nucleotides are TGTGCCAGCAGCTGGACTAGCGGGGGCGGGGAGCAGTTCTTC.

The chain is built from TRBV12-3 or TRBV12-4 and TRBJ2-3; 10 bases align to TRBD1. The CDR3 loop spans 14 amino acids. With V trimmed by 6 bases and J by 4 bases, 4 bases remained unmatched. CDR3 nucleotide sequence: TGTGCCAGCAGCACCGGGACAGGGGCAGATACGCAGTATTTT. It translates to CASSTGTGADTQYF.

The sample holds a few counts of this clonotype. V and J are TRBV5-5 and TRBJ2-7, with D hard to call. This CDR3 comprises 15 residues. Germline assignment: CDR1 SGHKS and CDR2 YYEKEE (reference sequence). Between the trimmed V and J ends, which lost 4 bases and 3 bases, there was a span of 17 bases. CDR3 protein: CASSPQPVLLYEQYV. CDR3 DNA: TGTGCCAGCAGCCCGCAGCCGGTTCTCCTCTACGAGCAGTACGTC.

This clonotype has a handful of counts. The chain couples TRBV19 to TRBJ1-5; 8 nucleotides line up with TRBD1. With 10 bases clipped from V and 7 bases from J, the junction kept 12 bases outside the gene matches. CDR1 and CDR2 (germline): LNHDA, SQIVND (reference sequence). This CDR3 is built from 14 residues. DNA for the CDR3: TGTGCCACTTCCCCGGGACAGGCGGGCCAGCCCCAGCATTTT. It encodes CATSPGQAGQPQHF.

The chain combines TRBV29-1 with TRBJ2-5, with TRBD2 as a possible D gene (6 bases). The V and J ends lost 7 bases and 4 bases respectively, with 13 bases between them. The germline V gene encodes CDR1 SQVTM and CDR2 ANQGSEA. The CDR3 loop spans 12 amino acids. The CDR3 coding sequence is TGCAGCGCAAAGACTAGTGGAGAGACCCAGTACTTC. This sequence encodes CSAKTSGETQYF. The variable domain in full, with the rest retrieved from reference TRBV29-1 and TRBJ2-5, is SAVISQKPSRDICQRGTSLTIQCQVDSQVTMMFWYRQQPGQSLTLIATANQGSEATYESGFVIDKFPISRPNLTFSTLTVSNMSPEDSSIYLCSAKTSGETQYFGPGTRLLVL.

This clonotype has just a few counts. The V gene is TRBV20-1, the J gene TRBJ2-5, with 7 bases matching TRBD1. Germline V gives CDR1 DFQATT, CDR2 SNEGSKA (reference sequence). The CDR3 totals 15 residues. V was clipped by 0 bases and J by 5 bases; unmatched bases: 9. The CDR3 protein is CSARDTARGKETQYF. DNA for the CDR3: TGCAGTGCTAGAGATACCGCCAGGGGGAAGGAGACCCAGTACTTC.